This paragraph reports one T cell receptor beta chain. CDR1 is LNHDA, CDR2 SQIVND, per germline (reference sequence). Germline trimming cut 10 bases from V and 7 bases from J; bases unmatched to any gene: 10. This CDR3 spans 14 amino acids. Clones were read by immunoSEQ multiplex PCR, and TCRdb kept only the in-frame ones, dropping some. Of about 110,000 clones in the sample, 80% to 90% were seen once. These data originate in a study of PD-1 blockade in classical Hodgkin lymphoma. Brentuximab vedotin exposure varied among the patients, all of whom had relapsed after autologous stem cell transplantation.

V gene TRBV19 combines with J gene TRBJ2-3; 11 positions match TRBD2. Sequenced here: peripheral blood mononuclear cells (PBMCs), sampled before the second cycle of nivolumab. The TCR sequence derives from a human donor with classical Hodgkin lymphoma. The chain's CDR3 is CATIAGGPVNTQYF. The CDR3 DNA sequence: TGTGCCACCATAGCGGGAGGGCCCGTAAATACGCAGTATTTT.